A selection of T cell receptor beta chains follows, all from one sample in a study of blood T cell repertoires in COVID-19. TCRdb keeps only in-frame clones here, not all; method: immunoSEQ multiplex PCR. The data contain fewer than 300,000 clones, 80% to 85% of them singletons. The material sequenced was PBMCs or T cells enriched from blood (not recorded which). The receptors were gathered from a man between 40 and 49 years old who had been exposed to COVID-19. The CDR3 runs from the conserved cysteine through the conserved F or W. D genes are given only for firm matches. Only some rows state a clone size, as once, few, many or a class for expanded clones.

D gene: .; V gene: TRBV12-3/TRBV12-4; clone size: .; J gene: TRBJ1-2; CDR3 protein: CASNPNRGGSYTF; CDR3 DNA: TGTGCCAGCAATCCAAATAGGGGGGGGAGCTACACCTTC
D gene: TRBD2; V gene: TRBV10-2; clone size: once; J gene: TRBJ2-1; CDR3 protein: CASRRTSYDFNNEQFF; CDR3 DNA: TGCGCCAGCAGGCGGACTAGCTATGACTTTAACAATGAGCAGTTCTTC
D gene: TRBD2; V gene: TRBV11-1; clone size: many; J gene: TRBJ2-7; CDR3 protein: CATQLAGTGEQYF; CDR3 DNA: TGTGCCACCCAACTAGCGGGAACGGGCGAGCAGTACTTC
D gene: .; V gene: TRBV5-1; clone size: .; J gene: TRBJ1-3; CDR3 protein: CASSREDGNTIYF; CDR3 DNA: TGCGCCAGCAGCAGGGAGGATGGAAACACCATATATTTT
D gene: .; V gene: TRBV7-9; clone size: .; J gene: TRBJ1-5; CDR3 protein: CASSLEGRQPQHF; CDR3 DNA: TGTGCCAGCAGCTTGGAGGGAAGACAGCCCCAGCATTTT
D gene: .; V gene: TRBV6-5; clone size: .; J gene: TRBJ1-6; CDR3 protein: CASSSNSPLHF; CDR3 DNA: TGTGCCAGCAGTAGCAATTCACCCCTCCACTTT
D gene: .; V gene: TRBV6-5; clone size: .; J gene: TRBJ1-2; CDR3 protein: CATERGTSYGYTF; CDR3 DNA: TGTGCCACCGAACGGGGGACGAGCTATGGCTACACCTTC
D gene: .; V gene: TRBV21-1; clone size: .; J gene: TRBJ2-2; CDR3 protein: CANPGGPIGNTGELFF; CDR3 DNA: TGTGCCAATCCGGGGGGCCCGATTGGGAACACCGGGGAGCTGTTTTTT
D gene: .; V gene: TRBV9; clone size: .; J gene: TRBJ2-7; CDR3 protein: CASSVEGYEQYF; CDR3 DNA: TGTGCCAGCAGCGTAGAGGGGTACGAGCAGTACTTC
D gene: TRBD1; V gene: TRBV19; clone size: .; J gene: TRBJ1-5; CDR3 protein: CASSILGGLSNQPQHF; CDR3 DNA: TGTGCCAGTAGTATTCTAGGGGGCCTTAGCAATCAGCCCCAGCATTTT
D gene: .; V gene: TRBV5-1; clone size: .; J gene: TRBJ1-3; CDR3 protein: CASSSESTGFGNTIYF; CDR3 DNA: TGCGCCAGCAGCTCTGAATCGACAGGTTTTGGAAACACCATATATTTT
D gene: TRBD1; V gene: TRBV5-4; clone size: .; J gene: TRBJ2-3; CDR3 protein: CASSLTGGGTDTQYF; CDR3 DNA: TGTGCCAGCAGCTTGACAGGGGGCGGCACAGATACGCAGTATTTT
D gene: .; V gene: TRBV2; clone size: .; J gene: TRBJ1-4; CDR3 protein: CASRERLVEKLFF; CDR3 DNA: TGTGCCAGCAGGGAAAGACTGGTTGAAAAACTGTTTTTT
D gene: .; V gene: TRBV7-6; clone size: once; J gene: TRBJ2-7; CDR3 protein: CASSLDRQGWYEQYF; CDR3 DNA: TGTGCCAGCAGCTTAGATCGGCAGGGATGGTACGAGCAGTACTTC
D gene: TRBD2; V gene: TRBV12-3/TRBV12-4; clone size: .; J gene: TRBJ2-1; CDR3 protein: CASRGGNYNEQFF; CDR3 DNA: TGTGCCAGCAGGGGAGGGAACTACAATGAGCAGTTCTTC
D gene: TRBD2; V gene: TRBV4-1; clone size: .; J gene: TRBJ2-7; CDR3 protein: CASSPPGGRGVYEQYF; CDR3 DNA: TGCGCCAGCAGCCCCCCTGGGGGGAGGGGCGTTTACGAGCAGTACTTC
D gene: .; V gene: TRBV11-2; clone size: .; J gene: TRBJ1-4; CDR3 protein: CASSLGGPVREKLFF; CDR3 DNA: TGTGCCAGCAGCCTTGGCGGTCCCGTTAGAGAAAAACTGTTTTTT
D gene: .; V gene: TRBV5-1; clone size: .; J gene: TRBJ1-5; CDR3 protein: CASSPNRDQPQHF; CDR3 DNA: TGCGCCAGCAGCCCCAACCGGGATCAGCCCCAGCATTTT
D gene: .; V gene: TRBV6-5; clone size: .; J gene: TRBJ1-3; CDR3 protein: CASSYVRPSGNTIYF; CDR3 DNA: TGTGCCAGCAGTTACGTCAGGCCCTCTGGAAACACCATATATTTT
D gene: TRBD2; V gene: TRBV5-4; clone size: .; J gene: TRBJ2-5; CDR3 protein: CASSVGLGEETQYF; CDR3 DNA: TGTGCCAGCAGCGTGGGACTAGGAGAAGAGACCCAGTACTTC